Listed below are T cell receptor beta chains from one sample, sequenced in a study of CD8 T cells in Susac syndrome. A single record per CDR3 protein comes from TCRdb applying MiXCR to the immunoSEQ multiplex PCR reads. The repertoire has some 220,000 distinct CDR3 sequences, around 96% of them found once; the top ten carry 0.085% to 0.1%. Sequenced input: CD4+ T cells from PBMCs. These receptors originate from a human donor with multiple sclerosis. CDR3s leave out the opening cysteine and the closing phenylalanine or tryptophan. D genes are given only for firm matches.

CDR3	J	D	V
ASTGLASVNTEAF	TRBJ1-1	NA	TRBV5-1
ASSERTSWYT	TRBJ1-2	NA	TRBV2
ASAARTSGRETQY	TRBJ2-5	TRBD2	TRBV19
ASSPPTHSYEQY	TRBJ2-7	NA	TRBV28
ASSILDGGGETQY	TRBJ2-5	NA	TRBV12-3/TRBV12-4
ASSVDMNSPLH	TRBJ1-6	NA	TRBV9
ASSFKGGQETQY	TRBJ2-5	NA	TRBV7-9
ASSLGESGANVLT	TRBJ2-6	NA	TRBV12-3/TRBV12-4
ASSISGGTNNEQF	TRBJ2-1	TRBD2	TRBV7-2
ASSHYEETQY	TRBJ2-5	NA	TRBV3-1
ASSLGGGNGRQPQH	TRBJ1-5	NA	TRBV28
ASSLERWRGYT	TRBJ1-2	NA	TRBV27
ASRRTGGETQY	TRBJ2-5	NA	TRBV7-2
ATQGYNEQF	TRBJ2-1	NA	TRBV15
ASSSRWTGLSTDTQY	TRBJ2-3	TRBD1	TRBV12-3/TRBV12-4
ASGDRVPSPLH	TRBJ1-6	TRBD1	TRBV19
ASSYGTGFNEQY	TRBJ2-7	TRBD1	TRBV5-6
ASSQGEGRGYQPQH	TRBJ1-5	NA	TRBV4-1
ASSQGSTGTEKLF	TRBJ1-4	TRBD1	TRBV3-1
ASSHARNEQF	TRBJ2-1	NA	TRBV19
ASSPARSSYNEQF	TRBJ2-1	NA	TRBV18
AWSPRLVLNTGELF	TRBJ2-2	NA	TRBV30
ASSLELMFRERAF	TRBJ1-1	NA	TRBV7-9
SASNSYEQY	TRBJ2-7	NA	TRBV20-1
ASSYTGTAEAF	TRBJ1-1	TRBD1	TRBV3-1
SHTTGNTEAF	TRBJ1-1	NA	TRBV29-1
SASRGDYGYT	TRBJ1-2	NA	TRBV20-1
ASSPKRGQGFSRETQY	TRBJ2-5	TRBD1	TRBV9
ASSLAGGAYNEQF	TRBJ2-1	NA	TRBV5-1
ASRPIAGNTGELF	TRBJ2-2	TRBD2	TRBV3-1
ASSVRQHNSPLH	TRBJ1-6	NA	TRBV9
ASSYQAGGPKTQY	TRBJ2-5	TRBD2	TRBV7-3
ASSLRMNTEAF	TRBJ1-1	NA	TRBV3-1
AWSATVLTKAF	TRBJ1-1	NA	TRBV30
AWTDVYEQY	TRBJ2-7	NA	TRBV30
ASSEAPAGYYNEQF	TRBJ2-1	TRBD2	TRBV2
AWSVGGATYEQY	TRBJ2-7	NA	TRBV30
SVDDRDPYNEQF	TRBJ2-1	TRBD1	TRBV29-1
ASSLRTSGRENNEQF	TRBJ2-1	TRBD2	TRBV7-8
ASSLGLERSTDTQY	TRBJ2-3	NA	TRBV28
ASSTTGGNQPQH	TRBJ1-5	TRBD1	TRBV25-1
ASRSSGLESYEQY	TRBJ2-7	NA	TRBV28
ASKGSSGGPTEQY	TRBJ2-7	TRBD2	TRBV2
ASSADSQETQY	TRBJ2-5	NA	TRBV6-6
ASSHEGEQY	TRBJ2-7	NA	TRBV14
ASSVAGTAYEQY	TRBJ2-7	NA	TRBV9
ASSAARTGGGETQY	TRBJ2-5	TRBD1	TRBV28
ASSEWGIGELF	TRBJ2-2	NA	TRBV2
ASSSPPRAGSEREQY	TRBJ2-7	NA	TRBV7-9
ASSRPEQGTEAF	TRBJ1-1	NA	TRBV5-1
SAQWGGNEQF	TRBJ2-1	TRBD2	TRBV20-1